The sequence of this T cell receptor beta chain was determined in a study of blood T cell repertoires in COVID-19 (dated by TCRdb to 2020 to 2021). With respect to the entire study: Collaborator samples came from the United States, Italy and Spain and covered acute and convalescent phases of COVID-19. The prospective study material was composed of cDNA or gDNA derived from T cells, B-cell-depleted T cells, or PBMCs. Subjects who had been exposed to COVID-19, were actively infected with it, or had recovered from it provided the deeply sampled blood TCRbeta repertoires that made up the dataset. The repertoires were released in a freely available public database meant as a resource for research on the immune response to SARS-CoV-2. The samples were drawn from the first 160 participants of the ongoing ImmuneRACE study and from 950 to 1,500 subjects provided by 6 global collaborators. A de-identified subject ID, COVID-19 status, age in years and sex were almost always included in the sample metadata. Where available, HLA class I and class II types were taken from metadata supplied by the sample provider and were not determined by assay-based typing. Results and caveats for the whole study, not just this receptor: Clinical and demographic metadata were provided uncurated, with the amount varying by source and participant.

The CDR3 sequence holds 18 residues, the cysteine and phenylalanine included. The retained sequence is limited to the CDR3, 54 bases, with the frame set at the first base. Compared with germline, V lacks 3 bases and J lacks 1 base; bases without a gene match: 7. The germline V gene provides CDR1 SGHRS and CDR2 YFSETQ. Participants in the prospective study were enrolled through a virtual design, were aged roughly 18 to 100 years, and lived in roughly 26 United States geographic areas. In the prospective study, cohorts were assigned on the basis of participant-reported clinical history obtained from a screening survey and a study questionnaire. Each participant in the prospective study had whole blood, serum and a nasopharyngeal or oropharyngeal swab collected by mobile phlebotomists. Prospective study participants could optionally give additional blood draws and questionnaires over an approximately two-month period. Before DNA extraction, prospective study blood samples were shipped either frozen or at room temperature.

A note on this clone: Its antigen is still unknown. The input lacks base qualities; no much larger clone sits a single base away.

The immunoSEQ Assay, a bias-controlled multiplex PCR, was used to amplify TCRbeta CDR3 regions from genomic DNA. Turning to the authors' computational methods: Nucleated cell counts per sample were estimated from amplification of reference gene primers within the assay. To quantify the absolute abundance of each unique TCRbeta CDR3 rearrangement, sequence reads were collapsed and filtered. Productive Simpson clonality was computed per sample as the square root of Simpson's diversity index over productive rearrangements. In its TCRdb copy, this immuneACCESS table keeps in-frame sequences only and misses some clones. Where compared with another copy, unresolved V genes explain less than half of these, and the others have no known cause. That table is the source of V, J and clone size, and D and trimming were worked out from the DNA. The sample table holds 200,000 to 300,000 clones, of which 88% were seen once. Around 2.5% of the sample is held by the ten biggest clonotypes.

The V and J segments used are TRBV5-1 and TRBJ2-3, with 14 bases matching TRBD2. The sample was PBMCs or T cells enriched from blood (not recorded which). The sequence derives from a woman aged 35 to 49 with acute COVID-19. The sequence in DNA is TGCGCCAGCAGCTCCGGACTAGCGGGAGGTTGGGGCACAGATACGCAGTATTTT. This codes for CASSSGLAGGWGTDTQYF.